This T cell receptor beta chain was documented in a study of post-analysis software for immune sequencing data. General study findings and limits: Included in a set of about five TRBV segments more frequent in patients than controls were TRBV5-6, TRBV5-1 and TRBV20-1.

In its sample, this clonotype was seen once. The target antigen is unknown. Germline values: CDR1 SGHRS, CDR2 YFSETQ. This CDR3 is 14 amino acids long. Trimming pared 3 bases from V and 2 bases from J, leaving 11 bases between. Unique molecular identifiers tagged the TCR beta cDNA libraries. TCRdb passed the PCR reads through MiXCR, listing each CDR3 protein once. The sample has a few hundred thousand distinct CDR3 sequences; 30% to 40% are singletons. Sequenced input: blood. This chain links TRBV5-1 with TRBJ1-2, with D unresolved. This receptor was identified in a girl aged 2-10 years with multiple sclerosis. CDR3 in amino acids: CASSWATDNYGYTF. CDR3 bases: TGCGCCAGCAGCTGGGCCACAGACAACTATGGCTACACCTTC.